The sequence of this T cell receptor (beta chain) was determined in a study of CD8 T cells in ankylosing spondylitis. Note on this clonotype: Its antigen is unknown.

Study outcomes and limitations: The authors found the disease-linked clones to be CD8+ and relatively rare in peripheral blood. For ankylosing spondylitis blood, a TCR beta motif of roughly 8 highly homologous variants appeared characteristic.

The CDR3 runs to 16 residues. The J segment lost 6 bases and the V segment lost 0 bases, leaving 7 bases of the junction unmatched. Germline-derived CDR1 and CDR2 are SGHRS and YFSETQ. Molecular-barcoded quantitative 5'-RACE produced these TCR beta libraries. TCRdb recomputed calls from the 5' RACE reads with MiXCR, one row per CDR3 protein. The data show 300,000 to 400,000 distinct CDR3 sequences, 9.5% to 13% seen once. Source material: blood, either unsorted or a sorted T cell fraction (not recorded which). The TCR sequence derives from a female donor with ankylosing spondylitis or in good health (not recorded which). The V gene is TRBV5-1, the J gene TRBJ2-3, with 10 bases identical to TRBD2. The CDR3 DNA is TGCGCCAGCAGCTTGGAGGAAGCGGGAGGGCTGGATACGCAGTATTTT. It yields the protein CASSLEEAGGLDTQYF.